These 26 T cell receptor beta chains share one sample of origin, sequenced in a study of blood T cell repertoires in COVID-19. The data were produced by immunoSEQ multiplex PCR, yet TCRdb's version contains in-frame clones alone and is incomplete. The sample consists of some 60,000 clones, approximately 91% of them appearing once. The sequencing sample was made of peripheral blood. The receptors were gathered from a human donor in a cohort sampled during active COVID-19.

The chain employs TRBV7-8 and TRBJ2-2; 9 positions agree with TRBD2. CDR3 length: 18 amino acids. V lost 4 bases, J lost 9 bases, and 18 bases stayed unmatched. The germline gives CDR1 SGHVS, CDR2 FQNEAQ. CDR3 region: CASSSYGVLAGGPRELFF. CDR3 coding DNA: TGTGCCAGCAGCTCCTATGGGGTTTTGGCGGGAGGGCCACGGGAGCTGTTTTTT.

The V call is TRBV7-8, the J call TRBJ2-7; a weak D match, TRBD2 (5 bases). Germline V gene lookup returns CDR1 SGHVS and CDR2 FQNEAQ. The CDR3 is 19 amino acids. Deletions cut 4 bases from V and 2 bases from J, with 27 bases between. CDR3 protein: CASSSKLDSNPEATYEQYF. The DNA for the CDR3 is TGTGCCAGCAGCTCGAAACTGGACTCAAACCCCGAAGCCACCTACGAGCAGTACTTC.

The rearrangement links TRBV9 to TRBJ1-2; the D gene is possibly TRBD1 (6 bases). Germline V lookup: CDR1 SGDLS, CDR2 YYNGEE. The CDR3 covers 15 residues. Trimming left V 3 bases short and J 4 bases short, with 16 bases between. The CDR3 here is CASSDAGDTRYGYTF. CDR3 coding DNA: TGTGCCAGCAGCGACGCAGGGGATACCCGCTATGGCTACACCTTC.

The chain has TRBV4-3 and TRBJ2-1; 10 bases are a match to TRBD1. Trimming cost V 0 bases and J 0 bases; bases outside gene matches: 8. Germline CDR1 is LGHNA and CDR2 is YSLEER. There are 19 residues in the CDR3. The chain's CDR3 is CASSQDGGTGEVSYNEQFF. DNA for the CDR3: TGCGCCAGCAGCCAAGATGGGGGGACAGGGGAAGTCTCCTACAATGAGCAGTTCTTC.

CDR3 in amino acids: CASSNTKPRAGELFF. In DNA, the CDR3 is TGCGCCAGCAGCAACACTAAACCCCGCGCCGGGGAGCTGTTTTTT. The chain joins TRBV4-3 to TRBJ2-2; no reliable D call. This CDR3 contains 15 residues. From germline, CDR1 is LGHNA and CDR2 YSLEER. Deletions cut 5 bases from V and 6 bases from J, with 16 bases between.

The chain has TRBV9 and TRBJ2-2; 11 nucleotides align to TRBD2. The J segment lost 1 base and the V segment lost 0 bases, leaving 5 bases of the junction unmatched. The CDR3 loop spans 18 amino acids. The germline gives CDR1 SGDLS, CDR2 YYNGEE. The CDR3 coding sequence is TGTGCCAGCAGCGTAGTTGGTAGCGGGAGGGGGAACACCGGGGAGCTGTTTTTT. It yields the protein CASSVVGSGRGNTGELFF. Full variable domain (rest looked up from reference TRBV9 and TRBJ2-2): DSGVTQTPKHLITATGQRVTLRCSPRSGDLSVYWYQQSLDQGLQFLIQYYNGEERAKGNILERFSAQQFPDLHSELNLSSLELGDSALYFCASSVVGSGRGNTGELFFGEGSRLTVL.

This clone has only one observation. This chain connects TRBV18 to TRBJ2-3, with 14 bases lining up with TRBD2. Germline-derived CDR1 and CDR2 are KGHSH and LQKENI. The CDR3 length is 16 residues. With V trimmed by 3 bases and J by 1 base, 0 bases remained unmatched. Here the CDR3 reads CASSPGLAGGTDTQYF. The DNA for the CDR3 is TGTGCCAGCTCACCGGGACTAGCGGGAGGCACAGATACGCAGTATTTT.

This clone was counted only a few times. V usage is TRBV7-3 and J usage is TRBJ2-3, with 8 bases that match TRBD1. Germline V gene sequence: CDR1 SGHTA, CDR2 FQGTGA. The trim removed 5 bases at V and 1 base at J, leaving 23 bases unmatched. CDR3 length: 21 amino acids. The DNA for the CDR3 is TGTGCCAGCAGCCTCCACCCGGGACAGGTTTTATCGGAACTAGGCACAGATACGCAGTATTTT. It yields the protein CASSLHPGQVLSELGTDTQYF.

The genes are TRBV18 and TRBJ1-6, with TRBD1 matching 7 bases. The CDR3 runs to 13 residues. The V gene's germline CDR1 is KGHSH and CDR2 LQKENI. V trimming: 2 bases; J trimming: 9 bases; junction bases outside the gene matches: 1. CDR3 region: CASSPNRGSPLHF. The CDR3 DNA is TGTGCCAGCTCACCAAACAGGGGTTCACCCCTCCACTTT.

The chain joins TRBV13 to TRBJ1-4; 9 bases line up with TRBD1. The CDR3 spans 13 residues. Germline V lookup: CDR1 PRHDT, CDR2 FYEKMQ (reference sequence). The ends lost 3 bases at V and 8 bases at J; junction bases unmatched: 1. DNA of the CDR3: TGTGCCAGCAGCTTGGGACAGGGCGAAAAACTGTTTTTT. It encodes CASSLGQGEKLFF.

The chain joins TRBV24-1 to TRBJ2-3, with a possible D match to TRBD1 (5 bases). The CDR3 length is 15 residues. Germline V gene sequence: CDR1 KGHDR, CDR2 SFDVKD. Trimming removed 1 base at V and 0 bases at J, with 7 bases between. Here the CDR3 reads CATSDLQASTDTQYF. CDR3 nucleotide sequence: TGTGCCACCAGTGATTTACAGGCCAGCACAGATACGCAGTATTTT.

The rearrangement uses TRBV7-2 and TRBJ2-4, with 8 bases matching TRBD2. The V gene's germline CDR1 is SGHTA and CDR2 FQGNSA. The CDR3 spans 19 residues. V lost 1 base and J lost 3; bases outside the gene matches: 14. The chain's CDR3 is CASSLGGPAGGLDKNIQYF. CDR3 DNA sequence: TGTGCCAGCAGCTTAGGGGGGCCGGCGGGAGGCTTAGACAAAAACATTCAGTACTTC.

DNA for the CDR3: TGTGCCAGCAGCGCCGGGACTAGCGGGAGTAACAATGAGCAGTTCTTC. Translated: CASSAGTSGSNNEQFF. The genes are TRBV9 and TRBJ2-1, with TRBD2 matching over 14 bases. CDR3 length: 16 residues. Trimming at V came to 3 bases and at J to 5 bases, leaving 4 bases not matched to a gene. Looked up from germline, CDR1 is SGDLS and CDR2 is YYNGEE. The full variable domain, its missing parts supplied by reference TRBV9 and TRBJ2-1, is DSGVTQTPKHLITATGQRVTLRCSPRSGDLSVYWYQQSLDQGLQFLIQYYNGEERAKGNILERFSAQQFPDLHSELNLSSLELGDSALYFCASSAGTSGSNNEQFFGPGTRLTVL.

The chain has TRBV19 and TRBJ2-4, with 10 bases that match TRBD1. The germline CDR1 and CDR2 sequences are LNHDA and SQIVND (reference sequence). V dropped 1 base and J dropped 7; count of bases not matched to a gene: 1. This CDR3 comprises 14 residues. This CDR3 is CASSIGTGGNIQYF. CDR3 DNA sequence: TGTGCCAGTAGTATAGGGACAGGGGGTAACATTCAGTACTTC.

The table lists this clone with a count of one. As DNA, the CDR3 is TGTGCCAGCAGTCCCAACGGACGGACAGAGCAGTACTTC. Translation: CASSPNGRTEQYF. This chain links TRBV28 with TRBJ2-7, with D possibly being TRBD1 (5 bases). Germline V gene lookup returns CDR1 MDHEN and CDR2 SYDVKM. The CDR3 extends over 13 amino acids. The V and J ends lost 5 bases and 7 bases respectively, with 15 bases between them.

V and J are TRBV28 and TRBJ2-6; a weak D match, TRBD1 (6 bases). The V end lost 10 bases, the J end lost 4 bases, and 20 bases lay between the germline ends. This CDR3 has 16 amino acids. Germline lookup yields CDR1 MDHEN and CDR2 SYDVKM. For the CDR3, the DNA is TGTGCCACCCAGGACAGCTCCGCGCTCGGGGCCAACGTCCTGACTTTC. Its translation: CATQDSSALGANVLTF.

The chain has TRBV5-1 and TRBJ2-1; weak D call: TRBD2 (6 bases). Trimming took off 6 bases at V and 6 bases at J, with 19 bases between the two ends. This CDR3 comprises 15 residues. Germline V gene lookup returns CDR1 SGHRS and CDR2 YFSETQ. The CDR3 protein is CASKVGPGEPNEQFF. The CDR3 coding sequence is TGCGCCAGCAAGGTCGGCCCGGGAGAACCCAATGAGCAGTTCTTC.

The chain joins TRBV9 to TRBJ2-5; 8 bases fit TRBD1. Germline assignment: CDR1 SGDLS and CDR2 YYNGEE. This CDR3 region has 14 residues. The V gene end was trimmed by 3 bases and the J gene end by 5 bases; junction bases not matched to a gene: 6. Here the CDR3 DNA reads TGTGCCAGCAGCGCGGACAGGGCCAGGGAGACCCAGTACTTC. It encodes CASSADRARETQYF.

The chain has TRBV28 and TRBJ2-5; 9 bases are shared with TRBD1. The CDR3 extends over 15 amino acids. V was pared by 2 bases and J by 8 bases, with 9 bases of the junction left unmatched. From germline, CDR1 is MDHEN and CDR2 SYDVKM. The CDR3 region has the DNA TGTGCCAGCAGTTTAGGGACAGGGCCCCTAGGAACCCAGTACTTC. Its protein product is CASSLGTGPLGTQYF.

J is TRBJ2-1 and V is TRBV5-8; D is perhaps TRBD1 (5 bases). The CDR3 contains 11 residues. Germline V gene lookup returns CDR1 SGHTS and CDR2 YDEGEE. V was cut by 9 bases and J by 7 bases, with 11 bases left in between. The CDR3 region has the DNA TGTGCCAACGACTGGACAAATGAGCAGTTCTTC. As protein: CANDWTNEQFF.

This clone has a handful of counts. This chain links TRBV28 with TRBJ2-1, with D perhaps TRBD2 (6 bases). Germline lookup yields CDR1 MDHEN and CDR2 SYDVKM. With 4 bases removed from V and 15 bases from J, the gap between germline ends came to 19 bases. CDR3 size: 13 residues. CDR3 loop: CASSSYRRGESFF. The DNA of the CDR3 is TGTGCCAGCAGTTCCTACAGGAGGGGAGAGTCGTTCTTC.

V gene TRBV6-2 or TRBV6-3 combines with J gene TRBJ1-1; TRBD1 is a possible D gene (5 bases). V was shortened by 1 base and J by 1 base, with 7 bases between the two germline ends. Germline loops: CDR1 MNHEY, CDR2 SVGEGT. The CDR3 is made up of 14 amino acids. Here the CDR3 reads CASSYFTGNTEAFF. In nucleotides, the CDR3 is TGTGCCAGCAGTTACTTTACAGGGAACACTGAAGCTTTCTTT.

This clone was found once. The gene calls are TRBV28 and TRBJ2-7; D possibly corresponds to TRBD2 (6 bases). Germline V CDR1 and CDR2: MDHEN, SYDVKM. V dropped 6 bases and J dropped 4 bases, with 19 bases sitting between them. This CDR3 has 15 amino acids. The CDR3, as DNA: TGTGCCAGCAGAACCGGGCGGGGAGCCGTATACGAGCAGTACTTC. As protein: CASRTGRGAVYEQYF.

The chain uses TRBV29-1 and TRBJ2-5; D may be TRBD1 (6 bases). This CDR3 is 12 amino acids long. Trimming took off 8 bases at V and 2 bases at J, with 12 bases between the two ends. CDR1 SQVTM and CDR2 ANQGSEA come from the germline V gene. CDR3 region: CSTQQGQETQYF. In DNA form, the CDR3 reads TGCAGCACCCAACAGGGTCAAGAGACCCAGTACTTC. The full variable domain, in which reference TRBV29-1 and TRBJ2-5 provide the parts outside the CDR3, is SAVISQKPSRDICQRGTSLTIQCQVDSQVTMMFWYRQQPGQSLTLIATANQGSEATYESGFVIDKFPISRPNLTFSTLTVSNMSPEDSSIYLCSTQQGQETQYFGPGTRLLVL.

The chain employs TRBV27 and TRBJ2-5; a weak D match, TRBD2 (6 bases). The CDR3 has 16 residues. Germline loops: CDR1 MNHEY, CDR2 SMNVEV (reference sequence). V was shortened by 8 bases and J by 2 bases, with 21 bases between the two germline ends. The CDR3 reads CASWPRVGLAQETQYF. The CDR3 bases are TGTGCCAGCTGGCCCCGGGTGGGTCTAGCGCAAGAGACCCAGTACTTC.

The chain employs TRBV19 and TRBJ1-4; 8 nucleotides agree with TRBD1. The CDR3 totals 14 residues. With 6 bases clipped from V and 4 bases from J, the junction kept 4 bases outside the gene matches. From germline, CDR1 is LNHDA and CDR2 SQIVND (reference sequence). The CDR3 loop is CASSHTGGNEKLFF. The CDR3 DNA is TGTGCCAGTAGCCATACAGGGGGTAATGAAAAACTGTTTTTT.